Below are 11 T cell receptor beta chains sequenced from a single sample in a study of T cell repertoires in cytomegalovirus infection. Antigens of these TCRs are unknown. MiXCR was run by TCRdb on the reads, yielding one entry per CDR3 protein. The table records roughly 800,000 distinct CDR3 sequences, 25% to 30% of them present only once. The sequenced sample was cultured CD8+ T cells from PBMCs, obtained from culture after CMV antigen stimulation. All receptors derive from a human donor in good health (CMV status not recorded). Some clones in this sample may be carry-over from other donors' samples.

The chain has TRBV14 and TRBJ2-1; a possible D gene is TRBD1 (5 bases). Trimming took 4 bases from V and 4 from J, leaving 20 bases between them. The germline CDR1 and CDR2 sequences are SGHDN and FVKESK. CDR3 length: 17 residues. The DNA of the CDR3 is TGTGCCAGCAGCCCACTCCTGGGCAGGGTCGAATACAATGAGCAGTTCTTC. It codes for CASSPLLGRVEYNEQFF.

The CDR3 reads CASSSSGLREQYV. The CDR3, as DNA: TGTGCCAGCAGTTCCTCGGGACTACGCGAGCAGTACGTC. The gene calls are TRBV12-3 or TRBV12-4 and TRBJ2-7; 7 bases align to TRBD2. Losses at the gene ends were 4 bases for V and 6 bases for J; bases not matched to a gene: 6. This CDR3 comprises 13 residues.

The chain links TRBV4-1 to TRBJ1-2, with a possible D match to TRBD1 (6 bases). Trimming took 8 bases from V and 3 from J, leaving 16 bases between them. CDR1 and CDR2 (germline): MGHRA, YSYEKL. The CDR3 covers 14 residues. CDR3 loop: CASRGGRGDYGYTF. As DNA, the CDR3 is TGCGCCAGCCGGGGCGGCAGGGGAGACTATGGCTACACCTTC.

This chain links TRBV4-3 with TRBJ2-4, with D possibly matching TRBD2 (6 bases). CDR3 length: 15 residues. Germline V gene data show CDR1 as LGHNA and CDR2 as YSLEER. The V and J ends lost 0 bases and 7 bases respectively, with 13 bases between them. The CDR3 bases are TGCGCCAGCAGCCAAGAGGCCGGGAGTGCCAACATTCAGTACTTC. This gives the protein CASSQEAGSANIQYF.

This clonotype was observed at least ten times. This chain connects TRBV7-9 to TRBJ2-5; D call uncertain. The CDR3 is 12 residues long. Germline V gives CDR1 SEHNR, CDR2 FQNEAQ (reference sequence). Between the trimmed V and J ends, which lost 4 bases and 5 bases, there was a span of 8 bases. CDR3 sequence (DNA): TGTGCCAGCAGCTCCCGCCAGGAGACCCAGTACTTC. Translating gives CASSSRQETQYF.

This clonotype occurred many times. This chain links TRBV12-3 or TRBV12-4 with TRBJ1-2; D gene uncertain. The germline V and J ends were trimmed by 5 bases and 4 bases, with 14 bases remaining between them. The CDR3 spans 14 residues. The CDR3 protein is CASSPLTDFYGYTF. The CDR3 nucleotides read TGTGCCAGCAGTCCTTTGACGGATTTCTATGGCTACACCTTC.

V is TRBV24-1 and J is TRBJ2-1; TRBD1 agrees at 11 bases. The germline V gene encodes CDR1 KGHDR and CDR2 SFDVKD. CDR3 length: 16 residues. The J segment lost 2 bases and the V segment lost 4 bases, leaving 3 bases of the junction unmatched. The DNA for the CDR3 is TGTGCCACCAGTGAGTCGGACAGGGGGCCCTACAATGAGCAGTTCTTC. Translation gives CATSESDRGPYNEQFF.

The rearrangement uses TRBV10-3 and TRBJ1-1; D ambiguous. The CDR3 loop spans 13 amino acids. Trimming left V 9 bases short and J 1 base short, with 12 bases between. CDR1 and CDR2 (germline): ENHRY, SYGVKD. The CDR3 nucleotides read TGTGCCATTGCCGGCCCAAAGAACACTGAAGCTTTCTTT. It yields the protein CAIAGPKNTEAFF.

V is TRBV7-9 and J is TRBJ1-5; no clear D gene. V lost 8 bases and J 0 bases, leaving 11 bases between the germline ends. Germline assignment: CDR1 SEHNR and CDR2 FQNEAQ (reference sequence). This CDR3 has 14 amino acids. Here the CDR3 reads CASGPGTSNQPQHF. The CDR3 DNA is TGTGCCAGCGGTCCGGGAACTAGCAATCAGCCCCAGCATTTT.

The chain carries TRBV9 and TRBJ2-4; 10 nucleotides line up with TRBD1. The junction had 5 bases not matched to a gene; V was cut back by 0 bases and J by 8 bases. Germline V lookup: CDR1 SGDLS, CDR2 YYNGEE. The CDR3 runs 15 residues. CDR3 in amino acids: CASSVGTGGIDIQYF. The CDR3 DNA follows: TGTGCCAGCAGCGTAGGGACAGGGGGAATCGACATTCAGTACTTC. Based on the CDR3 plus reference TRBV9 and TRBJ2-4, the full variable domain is DSGVTQTPKHLITATGQRVTLRCSPRSGDLSVYWYQQSLDQGLQFLIQYYNGEERAKGNILERFSAQQFPDLHSELNLSSLELGDSALYFCASSVGTGGIDIQYFGAGTRLSVL.

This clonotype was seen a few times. Here the CDR3 reads CASSPWVRNSGNTIYF. The CDR3 bases are TGCGCCAGCAGCCCCTGGGTCAGGAACTCTGGAAACACCATATATTTT. The chain links TRBV4-1 to TRBJ1-3; D ambiguous. CDR1 and CDR2 (germline): MGHRA, YSYEKL. V lost 4 bases to trimming and J lost 0 bases, with 13 bases between them. The CDR3 is 16 residues long.